The 9 T cell receptor beta chains given below trace back to one sample, sequenced in a study of cytomegalovirus exposure and HLA in healthy donors. The primer mix had 60 Vbeta and 13 Jbeta primers. TCRdb's copy holds only in-frame clones and misses some; the assay was immunoSEQ multiplex PCR. The sample yields more than 95,000 clones, around 82% seen once. Sequenced sample: PBMCs. The receptors here all came from a man aged 40-50 years in good health and CMV-seronegative.

This rearrangement joins TRBV5-6 to TRBJ1-1; perhaps TRBD1 as D (5 bases). CDR3 size: 12 residues. V was clipped by 4 bases and J by 9 bases, with 13 bases between them. Germline loops: CDR1 SGHDT, CDR2 YYEEEE. Here the CDR3 DNA reads TGTGCCAGCAGCCCTGGCACAGGCCAAGCTTTCTTT. Translating it yields CASSPGTGQAFF.

This clone came up a few times. Germline and junction disagree at one end, which may indicate a read error. The sample carries other DNA sequences with the same CDR3. The CDR3 loop reads CASSLAAGYEQYF. The CDR3 nucleotides read TGTGCTAGCAGCTTAGCGGCAGGCTACGAGCAGTACTTC. The chain recombines TRBV7-7 with TRBJ2-7; D is possibly TRBD2 (6 bases). The CDR3 runs to 13 residues. Germline V CDR1 and CDR2: SSHAT, FNYEAQ (reference sequence).

The chain links TRBV18 to TRBJ1-1; D is unclear. This CDR3 has 12 amino acids. Trimming left V 3 bases short and J 4 bases short, with 6 bases between. Germline V CDR1 and CDR2: KGHSH, LQKENI. CDR3 region: CASSPAFTEAFF. In DNA, the CDR3 is TGTGCCAGCTCACCGGCATTCACTGAAGCTTTCTTT.

This clone appeared a single time. V is TRBV7-9 and J is TRBJ1-1; D remains ambiguous. The germline gives CDR1 SEHNR, CDR2 FQNEAQ (reference sequence). With 4 bases removed from V and 2 bases from J, the gap between germline ends came to 20 bases. CDR3 length equals 17 residues. Written as DNA, the CDR3 is TGTGCCAGCAGCTCAACCGCCACCACAACACGTAACACTGAAGCTTTCTTT. This translates into CASSSTATTTRNTEAFF.

The chain is built from TRBV27 and TRBJ1-6; unclear D gene. Germline assignment: CDR1 MNHEY and CDR2 SMNVEV (reference sequence). The CDR3 consists of 13 residues. V was trimmed by 3 bases and J by 5 bases, leaving 5 bases between them. CDR3 DNA sequence: TGTGCCAGCAGTTTTATAAATAATTCACCCCTCCACTTT. Its protein product is CASSFINNSPLHF.

This chain connects TRBV5-6 to TRBJ1-6; D is undetermined. Trimming stripped 1 base from V and 7 bases from J, with 15 bases between. Germline loops: CDR1 SGHDT, CDR2 YYEEEE. The CDR3 totals 16 residues. CDR3 DNA sequence: TGTGCCAGCAGCTTGATATCCTTACAAATAAATTCACCCCTCCACTTT. It codes for CASSLISLQINSPLHF. The full variable domain, its missing parts supplied by reference TRBV5-6 and TRBJ1-6, is DAGVTQSPTHLIKTRGQQVTLRCSPKSGHDTVSWYQQALGQGPQFIFQYYEEEERQRGNFPDRFSGHQFPNYSSELNVNALLLGDSALYLCASSLISLQINSPLHFGNGTRLTVT.

This chain uses TRBV5-1 with TRBJ1-5, with unresolved D. The CDR3 length is 13 residues. The germline CDR1 and CDR2 sequences are SGHRS and YFSETQ. V was trimmed by 4 bases and J by 0 bases, leaving 5 bases between them. This CDR3 is CASSEGSNQPQHF. The CDR3 nucleotides are TGCGCCAGCAGCGAGGGTAGCAATCAGCCCCAGCATTTT.

This rearrangement joins TRBV28 to TRBJ2-7; 8 bases are shared with TRBD1. V dropped 8 bases and J dropped 3; count of bases not matched to a gene: 9. This CDR3 comprises 14 residues. Germline CDR1 and CDR2: MDHEN and SYDVKM. The CDR3 is CASFKDREVYEQYF. The CDR3 region has the DNA TGTGCCAGCTTTAAGGACAGGGAAGTCTACGAGCAGTACTTC.

This clone was seen once. The rearrangement joins TRBV11-2 to TRBJ1-1, with D unresolved. Trimming removed 3 bases at V and 1 base at J, with 6 bases between. CDR3 size: 13 residues. Germline loops: CDR1 SGHAT, CDR2 FQNNGV. The CDR3 nucleotides are TGTGCCAGCAGCTTTCATCCGAACACTGAAGCTTTCTTT. Amino acids: CASSFHPNTEAFF.